These T cell receptor beta chains were read from a single sample in a study of cytomegalovirus exposure and HLA in healthy donors. The data were produced by immunoSEQ multiplex PCR, yet TCRdb's version contains in-frame clones alone and is incomplete. The sample records about 200,000 clones, over 75% being singletons. The sequenced sample was PBMCs. The receptors come from a boy younger than 10 in good health and CMV-seronegative. Both conserved end residues are trimmed from each CDR3. Some rows mark clone size as missing; the rest say once, few, many or name a class of expanded clone.

abundance,v_gene,j_gene,CDR3aa
once,TRBV9,TRBJ2-5,ASSKRGGETQY
NA,TRBV5-8,TRBJ1-1,ASTLGQGNTEAF
NA,TRBV12-5,TRBJ2-7,ASGFEIYDEQY
once,TRBV7-9,NA,ASSHLAGGVDEQY
once,TRBV29-1,TRBJ1-1,SVDETGDYTEAF
NA,TRBV6-4,TRBJ2-7,ASSVPTGEGSGGHSYEQY
NA,TRBV18,TRBJ2-3,ASSPVAGTSTDTQY
NA,TRBV5-4,TRBJ2-7,ASSSGTGDYEQY
NA,TRBV4-1,TRBJ2-5,ASSRPETSETQY
once,TRBV5-8,TRBJ2-3,ASSLALFTDTQY
NA,TRBV7-9,TRBJ2-1,ASSLARDREF
NA,TRBV21-1,TRBJ1-6,ASRPRSRDRGNSPLH
NA,TRBV7-9,TRBJ1-3,SSSSRTVSGNTIY
NA,TRBV6-1,TRBJ1-5,ASGRVQTGQPQH
few,TRBV15,TRBJ1-4,ATSTALTGTFEKLF
NA,TRBV6-4,TRBJ2-2,ASSDRGGGELF
NA,TRBV7-2,TRBJ2-7,ASSFSGGKEQY
NA,TRBV11-2,TRBJ2-7,ASSFPDRGAEQY
few,TRBV13,TRBJ2-1,ASSGQTDEQF
NA,TRBV5-1,TRBJ1-1,ASSLGSEGVQTAF
NA,TRBV5-6,TRBJ1-5,ASSLRGNQPQH
NA,TRBV4-2,TRBJ1-2,ASSQEAGDDYGYT
few,TRBV11-2,TRBJ2-2,ASSTSRGELF
NA,TRBV2,TRBJ1-2,ASSERGQGNYGYT
NA,TRBV9,TRBJ1-1,ASSAVIQGSVNTEAF
NA,TRBV27,TRBJ2-7,ASSPRTGAYEQY
NA,TRBV30,TRBJ2-1,AWSPIGLDPYNEQF
NA,TRBV5-1,TRBJ1-5,ASSFAGSPNQPQH